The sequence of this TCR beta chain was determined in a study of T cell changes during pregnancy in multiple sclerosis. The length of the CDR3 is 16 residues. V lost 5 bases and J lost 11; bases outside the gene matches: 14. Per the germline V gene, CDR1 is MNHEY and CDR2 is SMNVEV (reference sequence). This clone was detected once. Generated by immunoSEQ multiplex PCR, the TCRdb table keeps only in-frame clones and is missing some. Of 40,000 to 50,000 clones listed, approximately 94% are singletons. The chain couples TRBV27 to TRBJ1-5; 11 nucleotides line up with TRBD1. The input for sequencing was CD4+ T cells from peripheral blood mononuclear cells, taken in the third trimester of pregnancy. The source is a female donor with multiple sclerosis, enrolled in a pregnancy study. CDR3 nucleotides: TGTGCCAGCAGTCAGCAAACGGACAGGGGGCGCGGGTCCCAGCATTTT. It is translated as CASSQQTDRGRGSQHF.